This TCR beta chain originates from a study of liver allograft versus peripheral blood T cells. Background on the study: Transplanted-liver and recipient peripheral blood T cell receptor repertoires were compared. Study-wide results and caveats: Reportedly, the T cell receptor repertoires inside liver allografts were not the same as those in peripheral blood.

TCRdb fed the reads into MiXCR, producing one record per CDR3 protein. The sample has 8,500 to 14,000 distinct CDR3 sequences, about a quarter seen once. With 4 bases removed from V and 4 bases from J, the gap between germline ends came to 13 bases. The CDR3 consists of 13 residues. Germline-derived CDR1 and CDR2 are DFQATT and SNEGSKA (reference sequence). As for this clonotype: Its antigen is undetermined.

The clonotype was recovered from a human patient who had a liver transplant. Part of the T cells may come from the graft donor. This chain joins TRBV20-1 and TRBJ1-2; maybe TRBD1 (6 bases). The CDR3 DNA reads TGCAGTGCTAACAGGGAATTCTTCTATGGCTACACCTTC. Amino acid sequence: CSANREFFYGYTF.